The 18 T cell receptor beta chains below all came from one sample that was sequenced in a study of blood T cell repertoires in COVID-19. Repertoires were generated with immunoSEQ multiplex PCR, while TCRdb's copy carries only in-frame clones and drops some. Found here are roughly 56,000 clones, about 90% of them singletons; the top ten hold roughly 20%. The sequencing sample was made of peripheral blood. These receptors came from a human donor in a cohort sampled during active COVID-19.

This chain's CDR3 is CSVGPTGYEQYF. CDR3 bases: TGCAGCGTTGGCCCGACAGGGTACGAGCAGTACTTC. V gene TRBV29-1 combines with J gene TRBJ2-7; 7 bases fit TRBD1. V gave up 4 bases and J gave up 4 bases; unmatched junction bases: 4. CDR1 and CDR2 (germline): SQVTM, ANQGSEA. The CDR3 covers 12 residues.

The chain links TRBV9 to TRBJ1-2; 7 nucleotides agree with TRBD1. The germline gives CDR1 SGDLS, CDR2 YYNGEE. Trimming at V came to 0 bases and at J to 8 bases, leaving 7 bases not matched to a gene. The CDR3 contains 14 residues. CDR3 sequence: CASSVERTGEGYTF. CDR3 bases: TGTGCCAGCAGCGTAGAGCGGACAGGTGAAGGCTACACCTTC.

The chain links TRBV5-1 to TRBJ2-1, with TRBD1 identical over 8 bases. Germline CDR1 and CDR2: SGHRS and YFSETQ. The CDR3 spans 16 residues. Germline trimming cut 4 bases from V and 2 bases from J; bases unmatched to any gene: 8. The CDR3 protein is CASSRIRDRTYNEQFF. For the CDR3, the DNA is TGCGCCAGCAGCCGAATCCGGGACAGGACCTACAATGAGCAGTTCTTC. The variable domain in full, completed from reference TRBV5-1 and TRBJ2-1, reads KAGVTQTPRYLIKTRGQQVTLSCSPISGHRSVSWYQQTPGQGLQFLFEYFSETQRNKGNFPGRFSGRQFSNSRSEMNVSTLELGDSALYLCASSRIRDRTYNEQFFGPGTRLTVL.

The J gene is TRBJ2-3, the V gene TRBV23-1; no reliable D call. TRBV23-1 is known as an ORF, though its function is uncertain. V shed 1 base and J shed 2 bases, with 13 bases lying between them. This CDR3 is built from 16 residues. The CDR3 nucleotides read TGCGCCAGCAGTCAATGTTTCTGCGAGTCCACAGATACGCAGTATTTT. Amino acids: CASSQCFCESTDTQYF.

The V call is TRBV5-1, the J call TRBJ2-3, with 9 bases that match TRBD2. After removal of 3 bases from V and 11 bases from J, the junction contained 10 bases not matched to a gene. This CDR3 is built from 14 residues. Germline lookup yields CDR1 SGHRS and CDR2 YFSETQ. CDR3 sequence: CASSSTSGPLGQYF. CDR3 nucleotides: TGCGCCAGCAGCTCGACTAGCGGCCCCCTAGGGCAGTATTTT.

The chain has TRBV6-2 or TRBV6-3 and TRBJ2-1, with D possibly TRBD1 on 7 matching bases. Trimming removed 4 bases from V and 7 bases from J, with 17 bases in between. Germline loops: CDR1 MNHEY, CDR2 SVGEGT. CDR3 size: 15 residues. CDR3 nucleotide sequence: TGTGCCAGCAGTTCGTGGGCGACAGGGACTAATGAGCAGTTCTTC. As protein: CASSSWATGTNEQFF.

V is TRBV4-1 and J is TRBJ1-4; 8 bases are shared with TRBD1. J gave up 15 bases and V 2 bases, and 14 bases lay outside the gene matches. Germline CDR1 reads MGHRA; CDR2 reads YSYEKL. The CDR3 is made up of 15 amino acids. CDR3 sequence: CASSQTDREAALMFF. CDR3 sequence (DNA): TGCGCCAGCAGCCAAACGGACAGGGAGGCAGCCTTAATGTTTTTT.

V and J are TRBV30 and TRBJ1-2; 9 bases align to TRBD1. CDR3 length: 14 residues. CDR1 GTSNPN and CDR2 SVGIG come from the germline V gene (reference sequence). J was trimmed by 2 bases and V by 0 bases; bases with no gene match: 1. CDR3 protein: CAWSVQGANYGYTF. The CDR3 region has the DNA TGTGCCTGGAGTGTACAGGGGGCAAACTATGGCTACACCTTC.

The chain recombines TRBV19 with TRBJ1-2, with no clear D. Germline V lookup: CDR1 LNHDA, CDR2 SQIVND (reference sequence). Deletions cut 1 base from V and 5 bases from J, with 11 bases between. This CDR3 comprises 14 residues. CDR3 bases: TGTGCCAGTAGTATAGGAGGCTCCGGGTATGGCTACACCTTC. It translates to CASSIGGSGYGYTF.

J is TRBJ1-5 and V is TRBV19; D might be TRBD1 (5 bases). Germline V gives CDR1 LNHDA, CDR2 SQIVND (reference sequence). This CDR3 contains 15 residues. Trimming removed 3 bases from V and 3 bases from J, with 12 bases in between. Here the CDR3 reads CASSMRTLNNQPQHF. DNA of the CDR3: TGTGCCAGTAGTATGAGGACACTTAACAATCAGCCCCAGCATTTT.

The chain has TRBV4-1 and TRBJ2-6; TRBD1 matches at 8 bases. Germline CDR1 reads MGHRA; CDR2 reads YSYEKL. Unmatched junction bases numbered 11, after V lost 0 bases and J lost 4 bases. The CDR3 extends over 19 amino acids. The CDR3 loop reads CASSQDRAGGVGGANVLTF. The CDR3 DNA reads TGCGCCAGCAGCCAAGATAGGGCAGGGGGCGTGGGAGGGGCCAACGTCCTGACTTTC.

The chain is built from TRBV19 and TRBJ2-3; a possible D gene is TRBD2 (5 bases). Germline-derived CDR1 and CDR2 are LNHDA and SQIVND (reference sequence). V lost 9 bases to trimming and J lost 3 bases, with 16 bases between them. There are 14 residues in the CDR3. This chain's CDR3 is CASKTTPWTDTQYF. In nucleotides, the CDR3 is TGTGCCAGCAAGACTACACCTTGGACAGATACGCAGTATTTT.

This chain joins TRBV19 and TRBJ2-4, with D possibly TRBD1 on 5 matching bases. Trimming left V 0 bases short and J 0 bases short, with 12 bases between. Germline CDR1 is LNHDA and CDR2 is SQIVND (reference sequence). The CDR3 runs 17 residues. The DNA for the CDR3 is TGTGCCAGTAGTATAGACAGGGCCGACCCAGCCAAAAACATTCAGTACTTC. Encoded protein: CASSIDRADPAKNIQYF.

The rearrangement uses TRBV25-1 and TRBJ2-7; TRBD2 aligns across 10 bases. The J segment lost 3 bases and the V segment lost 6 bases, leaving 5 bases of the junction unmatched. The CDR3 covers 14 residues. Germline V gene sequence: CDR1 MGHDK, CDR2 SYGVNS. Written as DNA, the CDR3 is TGTGCCAGCAGACTTAGCGGGGGGTACTACGAGCAGTACTTC. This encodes CASRLSGGYYEQYF.

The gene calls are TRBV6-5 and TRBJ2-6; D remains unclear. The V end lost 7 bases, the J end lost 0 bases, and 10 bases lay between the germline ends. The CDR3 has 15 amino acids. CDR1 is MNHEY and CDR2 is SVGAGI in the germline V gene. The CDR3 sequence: CASTVISSGANVLTF. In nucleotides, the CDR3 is TGTGCCAGCACCGTAATATCCTCTGGGGCCAACGTCCTGACTTTC.

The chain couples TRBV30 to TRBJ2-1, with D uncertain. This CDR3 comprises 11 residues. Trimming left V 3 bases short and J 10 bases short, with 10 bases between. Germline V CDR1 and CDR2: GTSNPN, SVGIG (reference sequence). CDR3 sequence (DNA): TGTGCCTGGAGCCAGTCTCACGAGCAGTTCTTC. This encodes CAWSQSHEQFF.

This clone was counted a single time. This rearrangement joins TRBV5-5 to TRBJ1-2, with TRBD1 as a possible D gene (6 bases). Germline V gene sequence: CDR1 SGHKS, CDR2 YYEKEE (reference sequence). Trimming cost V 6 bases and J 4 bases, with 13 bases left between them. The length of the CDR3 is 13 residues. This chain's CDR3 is CASNKDRSYGYTF. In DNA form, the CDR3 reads TGTGCCAGCAACAAAGACAGGTCCTATGGCTACACCTTC.

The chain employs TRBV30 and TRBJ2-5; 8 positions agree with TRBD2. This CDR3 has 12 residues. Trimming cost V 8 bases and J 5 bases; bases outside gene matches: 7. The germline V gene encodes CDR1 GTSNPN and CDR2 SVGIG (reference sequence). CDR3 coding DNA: TGTGCCCGGGGGGGGCATGGGGAGACCCAGTACTTC. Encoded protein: CARGGHGETQYF.